Listed below are T cell receptor beta chains from one sample, sequenced in a study of Graves' ophthalmopathy and Graves' hyperthyroidism. TCRdb re-called the multiplex PCR reads with MiXCR, one entry per CDR3 protein. The sample contains about 1.1 million distinct CDR3 sequences, around a third of which appear only once. The sample consisted of peripheral blood or thyroid tissue (not recorded which). These receptors were collected from an adult man with Graves' hyperthyroidism. CDR3s include the opening cysteine and the closing phenylalanine or tryptophan. The order of the fields is D gene, J gene, clone size, V gene, CDR3 protein, CDR3 DNA. D genes are given only for firm matches. Expanded clones are given a class, and other clones once, few, many or no size at all.

>-|TRBJ2-3|-|TRBV12-3/TRBV12-4
CASSLLGGADTQYF
TGTGCCAGCAGTCTCCTTGGGGGAGCAGATACGCAGTATTTT
>-|TRBJ1-5|many|TRBV2
CASRSTGINQPQHF
TGTGCCAGCCGCTCGACAGGAATCAATCAGCCCCAGCATTTT
>-|TRBJ2-7|many|TRBV7-9
CASSRSLDSSYEQYF
TGTGCCAGCAGCCGATCCCTCGACAGCTCCTACGAGCAGTACTTC
>TRBD2|TRBJ2-7|-|TRBV27
CASSLKSPSGAYEQYF
TGTGCCAGCAGTTTAAAGTCTCCTAGCGGGGCCTACGAGCAGTACTTC
>TRBD1|TRBJ1-5|-|TRBV7-2
CASSWGRGQGARENQPQHF
TGTGCCAGCAGCTGGGGTCGTGGACAGGGGGCTAGAGAGAATCAGCCCCAGCATTTT
>TRBD1|TRBJ1-1|-|TRBV29-1
CSAADRGQNTEAFF
TGCAGCGCTGCGGACAGGGGGCAGAACACTGAAGCTTTCTTT
>-|TRBJ2-7|few|TRBV6-1
CASSYGDNEQYF
TGTGCCAGCAGTTACGGGGACAATGAGCAGTACTTC
>TRBD2|TRBJ2-7|few|TRBV7-2
CASSWGLAGGWDEQYF
TGTGCCAGCAGCTGGGGACTAGCGGGAGGTTGGGACGAGCAGTACTTC
>-|TRBJ2-7|-|TRBV20-1
CSARRSQYEQYF
TGCAGTGCTAGACGGTCGCAATACGAGCAGTACTTC
>-|TRBJ2-7|many|TRBV20-1
CSASTGIHEQYF
TGCAGTGCTAGTACGGGTATCCACGAGCAGTACTTC
>-|TRBJ1-5|-|TRBV5-1
CASSLMGGSDQPQHF
TGCGCCAGCAGCTTGATGGGGGGCAGCGATCAGCCCCAGCATTTT
>-|TRBJ1-2|few|TRBV5-4
CASSNRGEDVYGYTF
TGTGCCAGCAGCAACCGCGGCGAGGACGTCTATGGCTACACCTTC
>TRBD1|TRBJ1-2|once|TRBV7-9
CASSLGQGDTGYGYTF
TGTGCCAGCAGCTTAGGGCAGGGGGACACCGGCTATGGCTACACCTTC
>-|TRBJ1-1|-|TRBV27
CASRSLGRWNTEAFF
TGTGCCAGCAGGTCCCTAGGACGGTGGAACACTGAAGCTTTCTTT
>-|TRBJ2-5|-|TRBV7-9
CASRQQGPETQYF
TGTGCCAGCAGACAACAGGGTCCGGAGACCCAGTACTTC
>-|TRBJ2-7|-|TRBV7-2
CASSLRPGAYEQYF
TGTGCCAGCAGCCTCAGGCCGGGGGCCTACGAGCAGTACTTC
>TRBD1|TRBJ1-6|-|TRBV2
CASRQGDSYNSPLHF
TGTGCCAGCAGACAGGGGGACTCCTATAATTCACCCCTCCACTTT
>-|TRBJ2-7|few|TRBV30
CAWSFRHEQYF
TGTGCCTGGAGCTTCCGTCACGAGCAGTACTTC
>-|TRBJ1-5|once|TRBV29-1
CSAGRKETQHF
TGCAGCGCGGGACGAAAAGAGACCCAGCACTTT
>TRBD2|TRBJ2-7|-|TRBV6-2/TRBV6-3
CASSLSGAFNEQYF
TGTGCCAGCAGTCTTAGCGGGGCCTTTAACGAGCAGTACTTC
>-|TRBJ1-2|-|TRBV25-1
CASSERGQGHYGYTF
TGTGCCAGCAGTGAAAGAGGGCAGGGTCACTATGGCTACACCTTC
>TRBD1|TRBJ1-2|-|TRBV19
CASSMGTGGDYGYTF
TGTGCCAGTAGTATGGGGACAGGGGGGGACTATGGCTACACCTTC
>-|TRBJ2-7|few|TRBV7-6
CASSSSQGEREQYF
TGTGCCAGCAGCTCCTCGCAGGGAGAGCGCGAGCAGTACTTC
>-|TRBJ1-2|-|TRBV11-2
CASSQGVRGYTF
TGTGCCAGCAGCCAAGGGGTCCGTGGCTACACCTTC
>-|TRBJ1-6|many|TRBV6-2/TRBV6-3
CASSYVGGRNSPLHF
TGTGCCAGCAGTTACGTCGGGGGCCGAAATTCACCCCTCCACTTT
>-|TRBJ2-5|-|TRBV2
CASKSWAGQETQYF
TGTGCCAGCAAATCTTGGGCAGGGCAAGAGACCCAGTACTTC
>-|TRBJ2-5|many|TRBV9
CASSVDEGSVWETQYF
TGTGCCAGCAGCGTAGACGAGGGGTCGGTATGGGAGACCCAGTACTTC
>TRBD2|TRBJ2-5|few|TRBV11-2
CASSVGTSGIYLQETQYF
TGTGCCAGCAGCGTCGGGACTAGCGGGATATATCTCCAAGAGACCCAGTACTTC
>-|TRBJ1-5|-|TRBV6-9
CSHSYSQNCWHRGSLNQPQHF
TGTAGCCATAGTTATTCCCAAAACTGCTGGCACAGAGGTAGCCTCAATCAGCCCCAGCATTTT
>-|TRBJ2-3|-|TRBV6-1
CASSEVYGGRGTDTQYF
TGTGCCAGCAGTGAAGTCTACGGGGGTAGGGGCACAGATACGCAGTATTTT
>TRBD1|TRBJ1-1|-|TRBV11-2
CASSGTGLTEAFF
TGTGCCAGCTCAGGGACAGGCCTCACTGAAGCTTTCTTT
>TRBD2|TRBJ2-7|-|TRBV27
CASSFNSGAEYEQYF
TGTGCCAGCAGTTTTAATAGCGGGGCAGAGTACGAGCAGTACTTC
>-|TRBJ1-1|-|TRBV7-2
CASSYSGGSQAFF
TGTGCCAGCAGCTACTCGGGGGGCAGTCAAGCTTTCTTT